The 18 T cell receptor beta chains presented below share a single source sample, sequenced in a study of cytomegalovirus exposure and HLA in healthy donors. It was with 60 Vbeta and 13 Jbeta primers that the PCR ran. Clones were sequenced by immunoSEQ multiplex PCR, and TCRdb holds only the in-frame ones, with some missing. The table has about 170,000 clones, 85% seen once; the top ten hold approximately 2.5%. The source material was PBMCs. The receptors were sampled from a young man in good health and CMV-seropositive.

J is TRBJ2-2 and V is TRBV4-1; possible D gene TRBD2, 6 bases. Trimming took 1 base from V and 11 from J, leaving 17 bases between them. This CDR3 comprises 15 residues. Germline assignment: CDR1 MGHRA and CDR2 YSYEKL. The DNA of the CDR3 is TGCGCCAGCAGCCAAGTCTCTCCTGGAGGGGTTGAGCTGTTTTTT. This encodes CASSQVSPGGVELFF.

The chain links TRBV7-2 to TRBJ2-3, with TRBD2 matching 10 bases. The CDR3 length is 17 residues. V lost 2 bases to trimming and J lost 4 bases; unmatched junction nucleotides: 9. Per the germline V gene, CDR1 is SGHTA and CDR2 is FQGNSA. The CDR3 DNA sequence: TGTGCCAGCAGCTTAAGTCCTAGCGGGAGTGGGGCAGATACGCAGTATTTT. Translation: CASSLSPSGSGADTQYF.

The chain is built from TRBV5-1 and TRBJ2-6; 10 positions match TRBD2. Germline-derived CDR1 and CDR2 are SGHRS and YFSETQ. V was clipped by 0 bases and J by 0 bases; unmatched bases: 6. The CDR3 has 19 residues. CDR3 region: CASSLAPGLASSGANVLTF. The CDR3 DNA reads TGCGCCAGCAGCTTGGCCCCGGGACTAGCGAGCTCTGGGGCCAACGTCCTGACTTTC.

Concerning this clone: Within the sample, other DNA sequences also encode this same CDR3. V usage is TRBV5-5 and J usage is TRBJ1-3; TRBD1 matches 7 bases. The CDR3 is 15 residues long. V trimming: 0 bases; J trimming: 2 bases; junction bases outside the gene matches: 2. Germline assignment: CDR1 SGHKS and CDR2 YYEKEE (reference sequence). CDR3 in DNA: TGTGCCAGCAGCTTGGGGGACAGAGCTGGAAACACCATATATTTT. Protein: CASSLGDRAGNTIYF.

CDR3 loop: CASSLVKGQTGQFYQPQHF. CDR3 coding DNA: TGTGCCAGCAGCTTAGTTAAGGGACAGACGGGACAGTTTTATCAGCCCCAGCATTTT. The chain employs TRBV7-8 and TRBJ1-5, with 7 bases lining up with TRBD1. The CDR3 totals 19 residues. Germline V CDR1 and CDR2: SGHVS, FQNEAQ. V lost 1 base to trimming and J lost 5 bases; unmatched junction nucleotides: 17.

V gene TRBV2 combines with J gene TRBJ2-5; D is perhaps TRBD2 (5 bases). Trimming took off 6 bases at V and 1 base at J, with 6 bases between the two ends. Germline V gives CDR1 SNHLY, CDR2 FYNNEI. The CDR3 sequence is 12 residues long. The DNA for the CDR3 is TGTGCCAGCAGCGGGGTCCAAGAGACCCAGTACTTC. Protein sequence: CASSGVQETQYF.

The chain has TRBV7-6 and TRBJ1-5, with 10 bases fitting TRBD1. The CDR3 is made up of 16 amino acids. The V segment lost 4 bases and the J segment 3 bases; nucleotides outside the gene matches: 6. From germline, CDR1 is SGHVS and CDR2 FNYEAQ. The CDR3 reads CASSSGTGASNQPQHF. The CDR3, as DNA: TGTGCCAGCAGCTCCGGGACAGGGGCCTCCAATCAGCCCCAGCATTTT.

CDR3: CAISDQNRAYEQYV. The CDR3 DNA sequence: TGTGCCATTAGTGACCAAAACAGGGCCTACGAGCAGTACGTC. The chain joins TRBV10-3 to TRBJ2-7; maybe TRBD1 (6 bases). CDR1 is ENHRY and CDR2 is SYGVKD in the germline V gene. This CDR3 has 14 amino acids.

This clone was observed a handful of times. The CDR3 protein is CASSLTKQGGELFF. The CDR3 DNA follows: TGTGCCAGCAGCTTAACAAAGCAGGGAGGGGAGCTGTTTTTT. The gene calls are TRBV7-9 and TRBJ2-2; D is perhaps TRBD1 (5 bases). The CDR3 is 14 amino acids. CDR1 SEHNR and CDR2 FQNEAQ come from the germline V gene (reference sequence). V was clipped by 2 bases and J by 8 bases, with 12 bases between them.

The V gene is TRBV25-1, the J gene TRBJ1-3; D is ambiguous. V was trimmed by 4 bases and J by 4 bases, leaving 11 bases between them. The CDR3 is 14 residues long. Germline V gene lookup returns CDR1 MGHDK and CDR2 SYGVNS. CDR3 amino acids: CASSAQGRGNTIYF. For the CDR3, the DNA is TGTGCCAGCAGTGCCCAAGGGAGGGGAAACACCATATATTTT. The entire variable domain, with the rest obtained from reference TRBV25-1 and TRBJ1-3, is as follows: EADIYQTPRYLVIGTGKKITLECSQTMGHDKMYWYQQDPGMELHLIHYSYGVNSTEKGDLSSESTVSRIRTEHFPLTLESARPSHTSQYLCASSAQGRGNTIYFGEGSWLTVV.

V is TRBV7-3 and J is TRBJ2-3, with D perhaps matching TRBD2 (6 bases). The length of the CDR3 is 15 residues. Germline-derived CDR1 and CDR2 are SGHTA and FQGTGA. Trimming stripped 5 bases from V and 1 base from J, with 13 bases between. For the CDR3, the DNA is TGTGCCAGCAGCCAGCATAGCGGAGGCACAGATACGCAGTATTTT. Amino acids: CASSQHSGGTDTQYF.

This clone occurred once. The chain joins TRBV5-4 to TRBJ2-5; TRBD2 aligns across 10 bases. V was clipped by 4 bases and J by 5 bases; unmatched bases: 11. This CDR3 is 16 amino acids long. Germline-derived CDR1 and CDR2 are SGHNT and YYREEE (reference sequence). The CDR3 DNA reads TGTGCCAGCAGCCCCGGCAGCGGGAGGGCCAGGGAGACCCAGTACTTC. Translating gives CASSPGSGRARETQYF.

V usage is TRBV4-2 and J usage is TRBJ2-1; the D is unclear. Germline lookup yields CDR1 LGHNA and CDR2 YNFKEQ. The CDR3 length is 12 residues. The V end lost 1 base, the J end lost 7 bases, and 5 bases lay between the germline ends. This chain's CDR3 is CASSQVPNEQFF. CDR3 DNA sequence: TGTGCCAGCAGCCAAGTCCCAAATGAGCAGTTCTTC.

J is TRBJ1-4 and V is TRBV9; D remains ambiguous. V lost 0 bases to trimming and J lost 7 bases, with 16 bases between them. This CDR3 region has 16 residues. Germline V gene sequence: CDR1 SGDLS, CDR2 YYNGEE. CDR3 sequence reads: CASSVDPVPTFEKLFF. The CDR3 nucleotides read TGTGCCAGCAGCGTAGATCCAGTCCCAACCTTTGAAAAACTGTTTTTT.

This clone was picked up a small number of times. The chain links TRBV4-3 to TRBJ1-1, with D maybe TRBD1 (5 bases). The length of the CDR3 is 14 residues. CDR1 and CDR2 from the germline V gene are LGHNA and YSLEER. V was trimmed by 0 bases and J by 5 bases, leaving 10 bases between them. The CDR3 DNA reads TGCGCCAGCAGCCAAGAGTGGGGCAGTACTGAAGCTTTCTTT. Translation gives CASSQEWGSTEAFF.

The chain couples TRBV15 to TRBJ1-1; D possibly corresponds to TRBD1 (5 bases). Trimming removed 1 base from V and 4 bases from J, with 7 bases in between. The V gene's germline CDR1 is LNHNV and CDR2 YYDKDF (reference sequence). This CDR3 is 13 amino acids long. As DNA, the CDR3 is TGTGCCACCAGCAGAGGGGGGGTCACTGAAGCTTTCTTT. Its translation is CATSRGGVTEAFF.

The genes are TRBV2 and TRBJ1-4; D is uncertain. Trimming removed 8 bases at V and 8 bases at J, with 18 bases between. The CDR3 covers 14 residues. Germline values: CDR1 SNHLY, CDR2 FYNNEI. The CDR3 reads CASGKRGPREKLFF. The CDR3, as DNA: TGTGCCAGCGGAAAAAGAGGGCCCAGGGAAAAACTGTTTTTT.

The genes are TRBV9 and TRBJ2-1, with 10 nucleotides matching TRBD1. The CDR3 is made up of 15 amino acids. V lost 2 bases and J lost 8; bases outside the gene matches: 7. Per the germline V gene, CDR1 is SGDLS and CDR2 is YYNGEE. The CDR3 nucleotides are TGTGCCAGCAGCGTGACAGGGGGCCGCTATGATGAGCAGTTCTTC. Protein: CASSVTGGRYDEQFF.